Shown below are 2 T cell receptor beta chains from a single sample sequenced in a study of cytomegalovirus exposure and HLA in healthy donors (dated by TCRdb to 2016 to 2017). The library relied on the immunoSEQ multiplex PCR assay. For the multiplex PCR, a mixture combining 60 forward primers for TCR Vbeta segments and 13 reverse primers for TCR Jbeta segments was used. TCRdb carries this immuneACCESS record with in-frame sequences only. Its versions omit some clonotypes, under half of them owing to an unresolved V gene in the studies checked, with the rest unexplained. The table for this sample shows about 130,000 clones. The top ten clones comprise around 2.9% of the sample. Sequences were obtained from PBMCs. All receptors come from a man aged 30 to 45 in good health and CMV-seronegative.

The chain is built from TRBV10-3 and TRBJ2-1; D is undetermined. The length of the CDR3 is 13 residues. V was shortened by 6 bases and J by 7 bases, with 13 bases between the two germline ends. Per germline, CDR1 ENHRY and CDR2 SYGVKD. CDR3 protein: CAIREPSRNEQFF. The CDR3 DNA follows: TGTGCCATCAGGGAGCCCTCGAGGAATGAGCAGTTCTTC.

The rearrangement joins TRBV18 to TRBJ2-3; D gene ambiguous. From germline, CDR1 is KGHSH and CDR2 LQKENI. Trimming left V 3 bases short and J 5 bases short, with 6 bases between. CDR3 size: 12 residues. CDR3 amino acids: CASSPARDTQYF. CDR3 sequence (DNA): TGTGCCAGCTCACCGGCCCGAGATACGCAGTATTTT. The entire variable domain, with the rest obtained from reference TRBV18 and TRBJ2-3, is as follows: NAGVMQNPRHLVRRRGQEARLRCSPMKGHSHVYWYRQLPEEGLKFMVYLQKENIIDESGMPKERFSAEFPKEGPSILRIQQVVRGDSAAYFCASSPARDTQYFGPGTRLTVL.